This T cell receptor (beta chain) was sequenced for a study of OX40 agonist ivuxolimab in advanced cancers. TCRdb's table, derived via immunoSEQ multiplex PCR, lists solely in-frame clones and lacks some. This table has tens of thousands of clones, around nine tenths appearing once. Concerning this clone: Germline and junction disagree at one end, which may indicate a read error.

The TCR comes from an adult with an advanced solid tumor such as melanoma, head and neck, liver or kidney cancer. The input for sequencing was CD4+ or CD8+ T cells sorted from blood, taken in a trial of the OX40 agonist ivuxolimab.

Here the CDR3 reads CASSLVVIGYGSYDYGYTF. As DNA, the CDR3 is TGTGCTAGCAGCTTAGTCGTCATCGGGTACGGCAGTTATGACTATGGCTACACCTTC. The chain employs TRBV7-7 and TRBJ1-2; D is uncertain. Germline V lookup: CDR1 SSHAT, CDR2 FNYEAQ (reference sequence). CDR3 length: 19 residues.